Below, 8 T cell receptor beta chains from the same sample are listed, as sequenced in a study of T cells after yellow fever vaccination. TCRdb re-called the 5' RACE reads through MiXCR, storing one row per CDR3 protein. The sample lists 230,000 or so distinct CDR3 sequences; less than 7.5% were seen once. The specimen was CD4+ T cells sorted from PBMCs, collected on the day of the yellow fever booster vaccination. These receptors came from a man younger than 40 who received the YFV17D yellow fever vaccine.

This CDR3 reads CSASGGLLSTDTQYF. CDR3 DNA: TGCAGTGCTAGCGGAGGGCTCCTTAGCACAGATACGCAGTATTTT. This chain connects TRBV20-1 to TRBJ2-3; D is perhaps TRBD2 (6 bases). The CDR3 has 15 amino acids. The V end was cut by 3 bases, the J end by 0 bases, with 13 bases between. Germline-derived CDR1 and CDR2 are DFQATT and SNEGSKA (reference sequence).

The sample holds many counts of this clonotype. The genes are TRBV20-1 and TRBJ2-3, with D possibly being TRBD2 (6 bases). CDR3 length: 15 amino acids. Per germline, CDR1 DFQATT and CDR2 SNEGSKA (reference sequence). V was clipped by 1 base and J by 2 bases, with 13 bases between them. The CDR3 DNA reads TGCAGTGCTAGAGGTGGGGGGTCTCTCACAGATACGCAGTATTTT. This translates into CSARGGGSLTDTQYF.

The chain couples TRBV7-2 to TRBJ1-6; no reliable D call. Germline CDR1 and CDR2: SGHTA and FQGNSA. V shed 2 bases and J shed 7 bases, with 15 bases lying between them. The CDR3 has 16 amino acids. The CDR3 DNA reads as TGTGCCAGCAGCTTACACCCTGGCAGTAGCAATTCACCCCTCCACTTT. It translates to CASSLHPGSSNSPLHF.

This clonotype showed up many times. The V and J genes are TRBV7-8 and TRBJ2-3; TRBD2 matches 9 bases. V dropped 2 bases and J dropped 6; count of bases not matched to a gene: 12. The CDR3 consists of 17 residues. From germline, CDR1 is SGHVS and CDR2 FQNEAQ. The CDR3 bases are TGTGCCAGCAGCTTAAGGGTCGGCGCGGGAGGGCGGGATACGCAGTATTTT. Amino acids: CASSLRVGAGGRDTQYF.

This clonotype was counted a few times. V usage is TRBV23-1 and J usage is TRBJ2-7; 12 nucleotides align to TRBD2. TRBV23-1 belongs to the ORF category, with a function that is uncertain. This CDR3 comprises 17 residues. V was clipped by 7 bases and J by 2 bases; unmatched bases: 12. The CDR3 DNA sequence: TGCGCCAGCATCTCCGCGGGGACTAGCGGGCCAACCTACGAGCAGTACTTC. It codes for CASISAGTSGPTYEQYF.

On this clonotype: A junction boundary mismatches the germline segment, possibly from a read error. This rearrangement joins TRBV28 to TRBJ2-1, with D perhaps matching TRBD1 or TRBD2 (5 bases each). The CDR3 has 16 amino acids. Germline V gene data show CDR1 as MDHEN and CDR2 as SYDVKM. CDR3 bases: TGTGTCAGCAGTTTTTTAATGAGGGGCTCCTACAATGAGCAGTTCTTC. Amino acid sequence: CVSSFLMRGSYNEQFF.

The table lists this clonotype with a few counts. The genes are TRBV11-2 and TRBJ2-1; 8 bases are a match to TRBD2. The V gene end was trimmed by 9 bases and the J gene end by 4 bases; junction bases not matched to a gene: 26. In germline, CDR1 is SGHAT, CDR2 FQNNGV. The CDR3 length is 20 residues. The DNA for the CDR3 is TGTGCCAGTAGGGCGTTGGGCTCCAGGGTGAGCGGGAGTGGTTACAATGAGCAGTTCTTC. Protein: CASRALGSRVSGSGYNEQFF.

The chain is built from TRBV4-2 and TRBJ2-1, with D tentatively TRBD1 (5 bases). Germline values: CDR1 LGHNA, CDR2 YNFKEQ. The V end was cut by 4 bases, the J end by 4 bases, with 11 bases between. The CDR3 consists of 14 residues. In nucleotides, the CDR3 is TGTGCCAGCAGCCCCTTGGACAAGTACAATGAGCAGTTCTTC. Amino acid sequence: CASSPLDKYNEQFF.